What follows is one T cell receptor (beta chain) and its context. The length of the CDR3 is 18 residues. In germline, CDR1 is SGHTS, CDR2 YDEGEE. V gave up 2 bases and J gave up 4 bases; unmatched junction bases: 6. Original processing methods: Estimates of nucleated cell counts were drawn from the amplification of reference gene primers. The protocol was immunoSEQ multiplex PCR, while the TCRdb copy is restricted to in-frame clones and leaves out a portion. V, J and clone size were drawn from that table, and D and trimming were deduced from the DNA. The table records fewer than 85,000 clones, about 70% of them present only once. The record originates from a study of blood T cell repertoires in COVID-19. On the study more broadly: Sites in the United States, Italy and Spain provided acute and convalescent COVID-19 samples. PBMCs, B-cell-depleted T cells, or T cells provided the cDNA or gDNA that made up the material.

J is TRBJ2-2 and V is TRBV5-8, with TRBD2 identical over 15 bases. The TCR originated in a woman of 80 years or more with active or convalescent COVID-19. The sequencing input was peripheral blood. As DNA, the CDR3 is TGTGCCAGCAGCTTTTCCGGGACTAGCGGGGGGAGCACCGGGGAGCTGTTTTTT. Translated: CASSFSGTSGGSTGELFF.